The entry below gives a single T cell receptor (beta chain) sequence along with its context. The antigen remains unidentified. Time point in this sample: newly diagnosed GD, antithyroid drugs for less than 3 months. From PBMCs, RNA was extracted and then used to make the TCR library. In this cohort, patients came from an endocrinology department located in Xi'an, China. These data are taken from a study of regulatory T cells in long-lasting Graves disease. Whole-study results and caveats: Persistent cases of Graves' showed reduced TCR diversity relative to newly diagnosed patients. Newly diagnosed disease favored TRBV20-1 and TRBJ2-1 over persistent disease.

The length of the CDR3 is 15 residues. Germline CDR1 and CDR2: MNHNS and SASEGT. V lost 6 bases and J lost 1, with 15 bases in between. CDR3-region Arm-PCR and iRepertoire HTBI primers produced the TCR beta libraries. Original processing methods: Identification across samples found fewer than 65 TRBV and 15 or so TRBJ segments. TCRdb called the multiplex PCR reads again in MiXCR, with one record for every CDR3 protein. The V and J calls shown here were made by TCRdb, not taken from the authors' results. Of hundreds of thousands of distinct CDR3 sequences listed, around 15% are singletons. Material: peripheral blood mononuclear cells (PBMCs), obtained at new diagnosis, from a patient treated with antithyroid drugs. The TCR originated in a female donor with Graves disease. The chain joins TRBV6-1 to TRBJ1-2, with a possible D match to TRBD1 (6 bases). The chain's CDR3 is CASSRTRDNNYGYTF. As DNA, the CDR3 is TGTGCCAGCAGCCGCACCCGGGACAATAACTATGGCTACACCTTC.